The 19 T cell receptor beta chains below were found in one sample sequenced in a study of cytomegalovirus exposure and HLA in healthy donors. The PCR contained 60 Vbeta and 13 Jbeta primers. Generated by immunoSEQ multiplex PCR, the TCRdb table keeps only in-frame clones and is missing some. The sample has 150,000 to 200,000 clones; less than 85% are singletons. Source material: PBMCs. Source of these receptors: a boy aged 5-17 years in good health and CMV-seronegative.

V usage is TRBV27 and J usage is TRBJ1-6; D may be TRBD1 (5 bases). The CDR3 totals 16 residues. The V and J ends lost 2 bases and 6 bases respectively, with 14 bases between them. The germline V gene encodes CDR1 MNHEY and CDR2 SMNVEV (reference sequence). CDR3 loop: CASSLAGEPANSPLHF. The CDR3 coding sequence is TGTGCCAGCAGTTTAGCGGGGGAACCCGCTAATTCACCCCTCCACTTT.

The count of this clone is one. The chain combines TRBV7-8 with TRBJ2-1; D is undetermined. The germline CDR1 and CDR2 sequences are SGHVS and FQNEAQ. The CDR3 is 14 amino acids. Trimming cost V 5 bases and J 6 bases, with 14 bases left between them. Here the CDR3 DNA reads TGTGCCAGCAGCCCTCTTTCCAGCGCCAATGAGCAGTTCTTC. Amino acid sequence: CASSPLSSANEQFF.

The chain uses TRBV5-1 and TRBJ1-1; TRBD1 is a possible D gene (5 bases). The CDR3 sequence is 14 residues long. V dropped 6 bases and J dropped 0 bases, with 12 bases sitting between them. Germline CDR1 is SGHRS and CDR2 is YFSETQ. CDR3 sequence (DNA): TGCGCCAGCACTATGGGGCGGCTGAACACTGAAGCTTTCTTT. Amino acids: CASTMGRLNTEAFF.

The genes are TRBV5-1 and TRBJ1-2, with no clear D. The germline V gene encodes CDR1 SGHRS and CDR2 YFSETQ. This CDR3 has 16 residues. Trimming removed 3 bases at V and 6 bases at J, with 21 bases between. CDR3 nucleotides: TGCGCCAGCAGCTCCCCAGACCAAACAGTCTCGAATGGCTACACCTTC. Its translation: CASSSPDQTVSNGYTF.

The CDR3: CASSQRAEGPYEQYF. CDR3 nucleotide sequence: TGTGCCAGCAGCCAGAGGGCTGAGGGTCCCTACGAGCAGTACTTC. The genes are TRBV5-6 and TRBJ2-7; perhaps TRBD2 as D (5 bases). V was shortened by 4 bases and J by 2 bases, with 16 bases between the two germline ends. This CDR3 region has 15 residues. Per germline, CDR1 SGHDT and CDR2 YYEEEE.

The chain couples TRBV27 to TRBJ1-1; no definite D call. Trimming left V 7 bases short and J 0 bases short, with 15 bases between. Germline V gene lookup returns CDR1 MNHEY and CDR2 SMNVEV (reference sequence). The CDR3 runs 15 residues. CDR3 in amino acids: CASTPRGSMNTEAFF. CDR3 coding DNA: TGTGCCAGCACCCCGCGAGGGAGCATGAACACTGAAGCTTTCTTT.

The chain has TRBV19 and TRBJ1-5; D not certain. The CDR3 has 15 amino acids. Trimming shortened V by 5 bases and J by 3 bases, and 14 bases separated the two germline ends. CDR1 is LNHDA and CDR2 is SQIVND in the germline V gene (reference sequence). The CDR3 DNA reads TGTGCCAGTAGTTGGGTGGAGTCCCTCAATCAGCCCCAGCATTTT. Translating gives CASSWVESLNQPQHF.

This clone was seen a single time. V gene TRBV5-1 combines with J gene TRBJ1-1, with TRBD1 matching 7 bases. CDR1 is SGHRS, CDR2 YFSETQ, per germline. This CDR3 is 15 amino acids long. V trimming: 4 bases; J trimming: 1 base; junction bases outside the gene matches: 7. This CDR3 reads CASSRTQGQNTEAFF. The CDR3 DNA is TGCGCCAGCAGCAGGACACAGGGGCAGAACACTGAAGCTTTCTTT.

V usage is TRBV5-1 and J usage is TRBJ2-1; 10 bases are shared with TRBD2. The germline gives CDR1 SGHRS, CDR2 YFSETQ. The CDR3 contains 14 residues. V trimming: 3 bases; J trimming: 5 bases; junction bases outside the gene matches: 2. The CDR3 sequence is CASSSSGGNNEQFF. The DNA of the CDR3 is TGCGCCAGCAGCTCTAGCGGGGGTAACAATGAGCAGTTCTTC.

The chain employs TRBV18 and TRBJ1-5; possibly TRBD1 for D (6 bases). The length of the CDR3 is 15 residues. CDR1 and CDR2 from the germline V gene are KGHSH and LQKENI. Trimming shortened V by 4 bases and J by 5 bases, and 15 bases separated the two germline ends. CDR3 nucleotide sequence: TGTGCCAGCTCACTTTCAACTGACAGGCATCAGCCCCAGCATTTT. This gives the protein CASSLSTDRHQPQHF.

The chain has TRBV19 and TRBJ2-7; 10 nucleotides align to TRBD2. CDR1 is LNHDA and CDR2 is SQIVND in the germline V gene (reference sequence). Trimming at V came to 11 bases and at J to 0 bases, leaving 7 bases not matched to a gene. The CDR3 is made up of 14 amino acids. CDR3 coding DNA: TGTGCCGTAGCCGGGACTAGCGACTCCTACGAGCAGTACTTC. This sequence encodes CAVAGTSDSYEQYF.

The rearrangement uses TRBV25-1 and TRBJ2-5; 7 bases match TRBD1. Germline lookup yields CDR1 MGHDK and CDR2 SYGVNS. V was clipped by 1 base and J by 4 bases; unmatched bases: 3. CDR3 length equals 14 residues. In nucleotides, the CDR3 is TGTGCCAGCAGTGAATGGGACAGCCGAGAGACCCAGTACTTC. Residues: CASSEWDSRETQYF.

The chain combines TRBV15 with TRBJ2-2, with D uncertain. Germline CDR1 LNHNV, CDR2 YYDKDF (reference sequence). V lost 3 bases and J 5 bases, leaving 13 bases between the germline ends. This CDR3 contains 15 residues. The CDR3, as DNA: TGTGCCACCAGCAGGCGCCGCCCCGGTACCGGGGAGCTGTTTTTT. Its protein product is CATSRRRPGTGELFF.

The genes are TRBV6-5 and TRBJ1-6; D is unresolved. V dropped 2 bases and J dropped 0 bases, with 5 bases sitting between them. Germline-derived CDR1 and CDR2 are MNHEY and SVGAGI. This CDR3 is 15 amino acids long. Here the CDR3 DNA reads TGTGCCAGCAGTTACGTCCGCTCCTATAATTCACCCCTCCACTTT. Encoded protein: CASSYVRSYNSPLHF.

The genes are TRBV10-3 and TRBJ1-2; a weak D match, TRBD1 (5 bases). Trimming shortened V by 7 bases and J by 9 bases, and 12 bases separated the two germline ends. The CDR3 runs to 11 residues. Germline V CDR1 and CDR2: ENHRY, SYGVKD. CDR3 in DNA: TGTGCCATCAAGCGGGACCGGAGCTACACCTTC. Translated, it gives CAIKRDRSYTF.

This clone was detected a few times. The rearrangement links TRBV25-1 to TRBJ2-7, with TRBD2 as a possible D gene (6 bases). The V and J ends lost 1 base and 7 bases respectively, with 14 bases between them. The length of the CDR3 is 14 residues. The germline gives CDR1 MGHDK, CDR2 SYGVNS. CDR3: CASSESQGLREQYF. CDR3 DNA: TGTGCCAGCAGTGAATCTCAGGGACTGAGGGAGCAGTACTTC.

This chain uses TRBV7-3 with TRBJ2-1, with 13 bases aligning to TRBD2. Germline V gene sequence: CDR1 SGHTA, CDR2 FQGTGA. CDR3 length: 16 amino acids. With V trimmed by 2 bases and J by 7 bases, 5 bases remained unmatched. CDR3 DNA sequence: TGTGCCAGCAGCTTACTAGGACTAGCGGGGGAGAATGAGCAGTTCTTC. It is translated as CASSLLGLAGENEQFF.

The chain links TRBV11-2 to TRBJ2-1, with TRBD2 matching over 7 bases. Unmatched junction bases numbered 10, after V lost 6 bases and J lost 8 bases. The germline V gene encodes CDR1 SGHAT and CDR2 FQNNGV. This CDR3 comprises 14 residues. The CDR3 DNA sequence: TGTGCCAGCAGTCCGCGGACTAGTTTGGATGAGCAGTTCTTC. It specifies CASSPRTSLDEQFF.

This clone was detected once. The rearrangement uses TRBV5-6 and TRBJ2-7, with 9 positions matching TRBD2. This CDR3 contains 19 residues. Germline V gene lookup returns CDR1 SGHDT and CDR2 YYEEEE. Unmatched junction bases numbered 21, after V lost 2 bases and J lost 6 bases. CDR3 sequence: CASSFFSLGNLAGSGEQYF. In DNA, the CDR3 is TGTGCCAGCAGCTTCTTTAGCCTTGGTAATCTAGCGGGATCGGGCGAGCAGTACTTC.